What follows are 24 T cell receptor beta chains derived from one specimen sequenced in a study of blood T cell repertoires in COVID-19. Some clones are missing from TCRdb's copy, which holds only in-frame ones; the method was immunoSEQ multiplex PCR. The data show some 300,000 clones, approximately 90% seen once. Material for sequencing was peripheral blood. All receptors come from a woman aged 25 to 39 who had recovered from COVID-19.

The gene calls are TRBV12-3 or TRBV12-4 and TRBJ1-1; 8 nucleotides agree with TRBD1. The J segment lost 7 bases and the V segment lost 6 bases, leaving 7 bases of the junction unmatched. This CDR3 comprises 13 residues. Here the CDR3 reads CASRLPDRVEAFF. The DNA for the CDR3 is TGTGCCAGCAGGCTACCGGACAGGGTTGAAGCTTTCTTT.

CDR3 protein: CASSRQGDEQFF. The CDR3, as DNA: TGTGCCAGCAGTCGACAGGGTGATGAGCAGTTCTTC. This chain uses TRBV7-9 with TRBJ2-1, with 7 bases that match TRBD1. J was trimmed by 8 bases and V by 6 bases; bases with no gene match: 4. CDR1 and CDR2 from the germline V gene are SEHNR and FQNEAQ (reference sequence). The CDR3 length is 12 residues.

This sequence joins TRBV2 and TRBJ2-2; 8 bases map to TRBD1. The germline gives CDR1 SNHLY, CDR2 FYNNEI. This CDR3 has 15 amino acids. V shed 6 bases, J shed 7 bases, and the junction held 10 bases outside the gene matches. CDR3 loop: CASRLTETGDGELFF. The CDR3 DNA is TGTGCCAGCAGGCTTACCGAGACAGGGGACGGGGAGCTGTTTTTT. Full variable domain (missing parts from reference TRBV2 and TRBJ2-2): EPEVTQTPSHQVTQMGQEVILRCVPISNHLYFYWYRQILGQKVEFLVSFYNNEISEKSEIFDDQFSVERPDGSNFTLKIRSTKLEDSAMYFCASRLTETGDGELFFGEGSRLTVL.

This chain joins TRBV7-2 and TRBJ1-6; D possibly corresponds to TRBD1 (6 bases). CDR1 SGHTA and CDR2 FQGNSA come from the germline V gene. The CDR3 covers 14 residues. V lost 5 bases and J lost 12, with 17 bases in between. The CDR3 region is CASSVGHSGLPLHF. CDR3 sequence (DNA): TGTGCCAGCAGCGTGGGACACTCCGGCCTACCCCTCCACTTT.

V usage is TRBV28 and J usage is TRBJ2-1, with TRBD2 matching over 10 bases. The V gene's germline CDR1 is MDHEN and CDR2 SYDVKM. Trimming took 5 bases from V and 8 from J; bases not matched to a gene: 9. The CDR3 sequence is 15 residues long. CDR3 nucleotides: TGTGCCAGCAGTCTAGCGGGGGATTCGTCAGATGAGCAGTTCTTC. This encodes CASSLAGDSSDEQFF.

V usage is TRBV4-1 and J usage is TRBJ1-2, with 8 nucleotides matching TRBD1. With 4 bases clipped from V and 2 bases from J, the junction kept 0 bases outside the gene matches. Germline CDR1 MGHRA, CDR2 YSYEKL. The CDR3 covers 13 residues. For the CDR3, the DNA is TGCGCCAGCAGCCGACAGGGGAACTATGGCTACACCTTC. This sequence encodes CASSRQGNYGYTF.

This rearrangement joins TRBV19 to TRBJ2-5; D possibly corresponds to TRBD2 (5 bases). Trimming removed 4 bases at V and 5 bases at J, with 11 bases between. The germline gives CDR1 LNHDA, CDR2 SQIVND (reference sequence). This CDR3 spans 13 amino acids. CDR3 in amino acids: CASSTLRGETQYF. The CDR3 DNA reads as TGTGCCAGTAGTACCCTCCGCGGGGAGACCCAGTACTTC.

This CDR3 reads CASRRDRGPAFF. The CDR3 DNA follows: TGTGCCAGCCGAAGGGACAGGGGACCAGCTTTCTTT. V and J are TRBV27 and TRBJ1-1; 10 bases match TRBD1. Germline V gene lookup returns CDR1 MNHEY and CDR2 SMNVEV (reference sequence). This CDR3 has 12 amino acids. V lost 8 bases and J lost 10; bases outside the gene matches: 7.

This CDR3 reads CASSLVYRGYGNEKLFF. In DNA form, the CDR3 reads TGTGCCAGCAGTTTAGTCTACAGGGGCTATGGGAATGAAAAACTGTTTTTT. The V and J genes are TRBV27 and TRBJ1-4; TRBD1 matches 7 bases. Germline CDR1 reads MNHEY; CDR2 reads SMNVEV (reference sequence). With V trimmed by 2 bases and J by 5 bases, 11 bases remained unmatched. The CDR3 has 17 amino acids. The full variable domain, with the rest looked up from reference TRBV27 and TRBJ1-4, is EAQVTQNPRYLITVTGKKLTVTCSQNMNHEYMSWYRQDPGLGLRQIYYSMNVEVTDKGDVPEGYKVSRKEKRNFPLILESPSPNQTSLYFCASSLVYRGYGNEKLFFGSGTQLSVL.

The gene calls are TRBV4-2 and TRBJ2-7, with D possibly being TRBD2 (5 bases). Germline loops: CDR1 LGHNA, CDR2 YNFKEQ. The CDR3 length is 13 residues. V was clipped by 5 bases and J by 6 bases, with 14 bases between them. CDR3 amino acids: CASSTRDPSEQYF. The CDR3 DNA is TGTGCCAGCAGCACCCGGGATCCATCCGAGCAGTACTTC.

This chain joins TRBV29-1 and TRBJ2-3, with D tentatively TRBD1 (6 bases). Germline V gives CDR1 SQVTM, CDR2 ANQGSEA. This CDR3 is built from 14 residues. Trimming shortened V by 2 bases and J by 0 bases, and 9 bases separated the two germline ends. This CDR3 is CSVERGFSTDTQYF. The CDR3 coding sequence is TGCAGCGTTGAAAGGGGGTTCAGCACAGATACGCAGTATTTT.

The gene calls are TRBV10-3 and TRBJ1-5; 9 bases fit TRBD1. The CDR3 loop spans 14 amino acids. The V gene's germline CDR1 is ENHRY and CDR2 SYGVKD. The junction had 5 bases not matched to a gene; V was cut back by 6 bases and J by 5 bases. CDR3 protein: CAIRAGTGHQPQHF. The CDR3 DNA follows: TGTGCCATCAGAGCGGGGACAGGGCATCAGCCCCAGCATTTT.

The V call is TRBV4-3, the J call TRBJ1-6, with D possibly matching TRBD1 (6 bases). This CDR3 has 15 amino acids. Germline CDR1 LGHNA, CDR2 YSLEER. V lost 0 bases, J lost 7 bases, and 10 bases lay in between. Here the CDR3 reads CASSQDWTDNSPLHF. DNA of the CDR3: TGCGCCAGCAGCCAAGATTGGACAGACAATTCACCCCTCCACTTT.

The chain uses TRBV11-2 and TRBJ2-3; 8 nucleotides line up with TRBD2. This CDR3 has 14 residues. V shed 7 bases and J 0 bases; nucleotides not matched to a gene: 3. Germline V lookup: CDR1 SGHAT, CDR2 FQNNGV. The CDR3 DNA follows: TGTGCCAGCACCCGACTAGCGAGCACAGATACGCAGTATTTT. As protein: CASTRLASTDTQYF.

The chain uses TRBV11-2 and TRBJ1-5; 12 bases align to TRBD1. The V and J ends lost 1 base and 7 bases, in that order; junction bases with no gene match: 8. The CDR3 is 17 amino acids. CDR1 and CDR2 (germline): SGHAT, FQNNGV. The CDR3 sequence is CASSLGRGQGAGQPQHF. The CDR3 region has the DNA TGTGCCAGCAGCTTAGGTAGGGGACAGGGGGCAGGCCAGCCCCAGCATTTT. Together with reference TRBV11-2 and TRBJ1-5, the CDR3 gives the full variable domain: EAGVAQSPRYKIIEKRQSVAFWCNPISGHATLYWYQQILGQGPKLLIQFQNNGVVDDSQLPKDRFSAERLKGVDSTLKIQPAKLEDSAVYLCASSLGRGQGAGQPQHFGDGTRLSIL.

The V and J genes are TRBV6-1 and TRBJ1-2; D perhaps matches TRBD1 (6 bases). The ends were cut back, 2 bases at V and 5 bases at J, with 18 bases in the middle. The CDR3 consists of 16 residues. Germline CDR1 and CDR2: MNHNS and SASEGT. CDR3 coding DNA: TGTGCCAGCAGTGAACTAGCCGTGGGGGCTGGATATGGCTACACCTTC. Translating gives CASSELAVGAGYGYTF.

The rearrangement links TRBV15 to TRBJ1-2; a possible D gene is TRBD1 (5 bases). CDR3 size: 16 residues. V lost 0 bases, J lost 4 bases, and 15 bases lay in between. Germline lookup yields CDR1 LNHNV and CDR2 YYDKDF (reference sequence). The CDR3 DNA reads TGTGCCACCAGCAGAGATGTAGGCGGCGGGGGCTATGGCTACACCTTC. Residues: CATSRDVGGGGYGYTF.

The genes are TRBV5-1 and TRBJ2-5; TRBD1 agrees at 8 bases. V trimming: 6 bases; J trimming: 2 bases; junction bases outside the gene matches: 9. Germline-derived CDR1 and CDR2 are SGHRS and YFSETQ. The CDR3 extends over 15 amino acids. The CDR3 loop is CASTWDRRGQETQYF. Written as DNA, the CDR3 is TGCGCCAGCACCTGGGACAGGAGGGGTCAAGAGACCCAGTACTTC.

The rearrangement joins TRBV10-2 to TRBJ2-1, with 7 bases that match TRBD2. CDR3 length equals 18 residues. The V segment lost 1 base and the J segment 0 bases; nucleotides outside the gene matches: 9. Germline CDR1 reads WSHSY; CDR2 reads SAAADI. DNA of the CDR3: TGCGCCAGCAGTGAGTTGCCTAGCGGCTCAAGCTCCTACAATGAGCAGTTCTTC. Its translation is CASSELPSGSSSYNEQFF.

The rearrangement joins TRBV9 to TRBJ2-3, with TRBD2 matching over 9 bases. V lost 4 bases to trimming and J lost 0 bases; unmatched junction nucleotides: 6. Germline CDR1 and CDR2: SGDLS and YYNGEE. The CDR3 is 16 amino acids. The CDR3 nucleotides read TGTGCCAGCAGCCCGCGGGGGGGAGATAGCACAGATACGCAGTATTTT. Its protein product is CASSPRGGDSTDTQYF.

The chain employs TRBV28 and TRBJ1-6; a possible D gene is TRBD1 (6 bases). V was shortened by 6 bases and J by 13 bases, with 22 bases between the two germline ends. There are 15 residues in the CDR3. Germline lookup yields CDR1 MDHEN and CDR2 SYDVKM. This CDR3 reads CASRRQQGTTSPLHF. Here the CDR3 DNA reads TGTGCCAGCAGGCGCCAACAGGGTACCACGTCGCCCCTCCACTTT.

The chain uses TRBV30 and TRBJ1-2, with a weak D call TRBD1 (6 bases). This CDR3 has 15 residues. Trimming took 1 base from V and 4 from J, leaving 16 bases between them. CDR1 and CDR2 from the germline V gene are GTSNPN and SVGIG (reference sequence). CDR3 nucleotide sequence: TGTGCCTGGAGTGAGAAAGGGGGGGAGTTCTATGGCTACACCTTC. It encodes CAWSEKGGEFYGYTF.

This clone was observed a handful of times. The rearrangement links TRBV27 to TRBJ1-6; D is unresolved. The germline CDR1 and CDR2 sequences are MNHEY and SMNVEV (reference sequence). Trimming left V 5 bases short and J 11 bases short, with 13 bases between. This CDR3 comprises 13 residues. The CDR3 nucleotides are TGTGCCAGCAGTCTTGAGTTCCGTGCACCCCTCCACTTT. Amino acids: CASSLEFRAPLHF.

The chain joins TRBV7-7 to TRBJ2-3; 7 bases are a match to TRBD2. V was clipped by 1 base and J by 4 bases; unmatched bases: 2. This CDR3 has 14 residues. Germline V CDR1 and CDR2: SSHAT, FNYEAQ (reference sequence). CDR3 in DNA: TGTGCCAGCAGCTTAGGGGAGGGATCAGATACGCAGTATTTT. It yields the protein CASSLGEGSDTQYF.